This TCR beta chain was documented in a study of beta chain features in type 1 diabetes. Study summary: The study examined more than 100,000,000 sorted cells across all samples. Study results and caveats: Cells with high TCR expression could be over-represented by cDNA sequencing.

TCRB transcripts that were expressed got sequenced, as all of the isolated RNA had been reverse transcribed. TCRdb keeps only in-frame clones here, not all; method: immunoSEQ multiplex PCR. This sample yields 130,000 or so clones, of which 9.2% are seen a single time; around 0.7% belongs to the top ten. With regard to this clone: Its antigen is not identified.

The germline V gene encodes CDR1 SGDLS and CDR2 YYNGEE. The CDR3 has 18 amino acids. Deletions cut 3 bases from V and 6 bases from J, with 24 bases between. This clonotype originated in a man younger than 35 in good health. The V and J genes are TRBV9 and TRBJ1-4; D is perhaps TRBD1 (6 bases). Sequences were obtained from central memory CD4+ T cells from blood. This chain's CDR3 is CASSASVLGGGADEKLFF. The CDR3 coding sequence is TGTGCCAGCAGCGCGAGTGTGCTCGGAGGGGGGGCGGATGAAAAACTGTTTTTT.